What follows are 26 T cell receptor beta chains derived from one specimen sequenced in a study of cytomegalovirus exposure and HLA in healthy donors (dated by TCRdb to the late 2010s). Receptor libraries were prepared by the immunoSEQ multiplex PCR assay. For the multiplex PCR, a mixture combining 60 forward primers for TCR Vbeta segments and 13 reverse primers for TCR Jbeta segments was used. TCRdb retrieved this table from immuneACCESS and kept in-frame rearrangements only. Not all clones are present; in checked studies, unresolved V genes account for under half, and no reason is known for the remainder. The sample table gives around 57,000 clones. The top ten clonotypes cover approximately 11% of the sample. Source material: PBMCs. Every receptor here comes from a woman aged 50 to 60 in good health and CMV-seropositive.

In DNA form, the CDR3 reads TGTGCCAGCAGTTACTCGAAGCCGGGGGGAATAGATACGCAGTATTTT. Protein product: CASSYSKPGGIDTQYF. This chain uses TRBV6-5 with TRBJ2-3; 7 bases are a match to TRBD2. Unmatched junction bases numbered 8, after V lost 0 bases and J lost 5 bases. The CDR3 has 16 residues. The V gene's germline CDR1 is MNHEY and CDR2 SVGAGI.

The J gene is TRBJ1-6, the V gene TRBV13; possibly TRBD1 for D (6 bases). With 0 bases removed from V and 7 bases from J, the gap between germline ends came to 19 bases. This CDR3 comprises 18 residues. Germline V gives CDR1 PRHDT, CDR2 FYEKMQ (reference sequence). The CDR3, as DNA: TGTGCCAGCAGCTTAGGCCACATCCAGGGGCTATCAAATTCACCCCTCCACTTT. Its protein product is CASSLGHIQGLSNSPLHF.

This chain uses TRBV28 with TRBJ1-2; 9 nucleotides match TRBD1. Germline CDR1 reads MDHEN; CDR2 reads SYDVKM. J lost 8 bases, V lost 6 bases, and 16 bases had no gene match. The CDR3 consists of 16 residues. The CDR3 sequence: CASSLYSGTGSSGYTF. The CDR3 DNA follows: TGTGCCAGCAGCCTCTATTCCGGGACAGGGTCGTCAGGCTACACCTTC.

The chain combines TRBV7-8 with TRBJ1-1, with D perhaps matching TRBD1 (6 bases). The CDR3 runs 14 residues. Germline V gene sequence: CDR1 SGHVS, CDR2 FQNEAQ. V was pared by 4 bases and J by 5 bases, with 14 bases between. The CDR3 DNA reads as TGTGCCAGCAGCTATAGAAGACAGGCAACTGAAGCTTTCTTT. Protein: CASSYRRQATEAFF.

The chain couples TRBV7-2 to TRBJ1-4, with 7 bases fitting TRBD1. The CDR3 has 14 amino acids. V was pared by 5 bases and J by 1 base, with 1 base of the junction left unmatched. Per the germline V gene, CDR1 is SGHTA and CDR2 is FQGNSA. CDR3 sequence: CASSRDRTNEKLFF. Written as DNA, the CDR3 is TGTGCCAGCAGCAGGGACAGAACTAATGAAAAACTGTTTTTT.

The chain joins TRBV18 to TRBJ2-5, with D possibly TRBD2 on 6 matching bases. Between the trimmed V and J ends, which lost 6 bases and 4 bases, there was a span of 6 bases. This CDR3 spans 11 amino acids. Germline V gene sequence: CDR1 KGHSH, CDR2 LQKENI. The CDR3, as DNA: TGTGCCAGCTCCGGGAGAGAGACCCAGTACTTC. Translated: CASSGRETQYF.

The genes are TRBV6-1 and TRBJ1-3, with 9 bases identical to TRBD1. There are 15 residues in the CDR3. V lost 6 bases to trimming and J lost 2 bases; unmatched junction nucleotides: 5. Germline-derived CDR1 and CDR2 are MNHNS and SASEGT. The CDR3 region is CASRGDRVTGNTIYF. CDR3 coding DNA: TGTGCCAGCAGGGGGGACAGGGTTACTGGAAACACCATATATTTT.

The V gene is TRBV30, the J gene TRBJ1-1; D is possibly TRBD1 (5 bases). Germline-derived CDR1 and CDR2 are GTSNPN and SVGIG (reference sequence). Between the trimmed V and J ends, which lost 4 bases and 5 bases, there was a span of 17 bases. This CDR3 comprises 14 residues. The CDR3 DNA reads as TGTGCCTGGAACCCCCGGGGGTCGGCGACTGAAGCTTTCTTT. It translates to CAWNPRGSATEAFF.

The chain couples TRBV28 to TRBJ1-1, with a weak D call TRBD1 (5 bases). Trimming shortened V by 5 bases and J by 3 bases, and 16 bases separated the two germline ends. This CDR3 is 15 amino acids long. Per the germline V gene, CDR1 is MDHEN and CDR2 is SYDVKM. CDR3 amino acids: CASSPRGVGDTEAFF. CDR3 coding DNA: TGTGCCAGCAGTCCACGGGGGGTTGGGGACACTGAAGCTTTCTTT.

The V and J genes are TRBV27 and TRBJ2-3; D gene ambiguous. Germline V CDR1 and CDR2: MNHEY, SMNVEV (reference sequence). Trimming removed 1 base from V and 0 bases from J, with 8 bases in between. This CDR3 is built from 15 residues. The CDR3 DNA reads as TGTGCCAGCAGTTTATTTTCGTCTAGCACAGATACGCAGTATTTT. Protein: CASSLFSSSTDTQYF.

The chain's CDR3 is CAISETDRANTEAFF. CDR3 sequence (DNA): TGTGCCATCAGTGAAACCGACAGGGCGAACACTGAAGCTTTCTTT. V usage is TRBV10-3 and J usage is TRBJ1-1; 7 bases are a match to TRBD1. V was pared by 3 bases and J by 1 base, with 5 bases of the junction left unmatched. The CDR3 runs to 15 residues. CDR1 and CDR2 (germline): ENHRY, SYGVKD.

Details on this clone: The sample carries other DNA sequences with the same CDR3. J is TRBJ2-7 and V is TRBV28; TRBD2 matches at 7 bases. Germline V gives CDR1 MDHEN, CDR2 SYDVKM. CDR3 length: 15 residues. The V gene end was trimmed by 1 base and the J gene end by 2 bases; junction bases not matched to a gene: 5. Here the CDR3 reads CASSLSGTTTYEQYF. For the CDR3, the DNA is TGTGCCAGCAGTTTATCCGGGACTACCACCTACGAGCAGTACTTC.

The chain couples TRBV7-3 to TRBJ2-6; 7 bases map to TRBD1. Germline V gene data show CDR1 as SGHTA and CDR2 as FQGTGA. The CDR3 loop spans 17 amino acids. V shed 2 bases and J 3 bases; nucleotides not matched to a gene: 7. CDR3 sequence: CASSLGQARGGANVLTF. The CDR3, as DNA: TGTGCCAGCAGCTTAGGACAGGCCCGGGGTGGGGCCAACGTCCTGACTTTC.

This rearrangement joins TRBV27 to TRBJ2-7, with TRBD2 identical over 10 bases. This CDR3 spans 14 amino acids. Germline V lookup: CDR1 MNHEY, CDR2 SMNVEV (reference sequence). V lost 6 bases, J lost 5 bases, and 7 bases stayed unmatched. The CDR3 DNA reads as TGTGCCAGCAGCTGGGGGACTAGCGATAACGAGCAGTACTTC. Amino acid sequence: CASSWGTSDNEQYF.

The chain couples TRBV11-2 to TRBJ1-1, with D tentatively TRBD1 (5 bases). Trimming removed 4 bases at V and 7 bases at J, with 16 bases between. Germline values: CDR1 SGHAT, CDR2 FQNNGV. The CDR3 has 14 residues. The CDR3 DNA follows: TGTGCCAGCAGCTGGGTGAGAACAGGAATTGAAGCTTTCTTT. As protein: CASSWVRTGIEAFF. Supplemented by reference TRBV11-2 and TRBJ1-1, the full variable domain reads EAGVAQSPRYKIIEKRQSVAFWCNPISGHATLYWYQQILGQGPKLLIQFQNNGVVDDSQLPKDRFSAERLKGVDSTLKIQPAKLEDSAVYLCASSWVRTGIEAFFGQGTRLTVV.

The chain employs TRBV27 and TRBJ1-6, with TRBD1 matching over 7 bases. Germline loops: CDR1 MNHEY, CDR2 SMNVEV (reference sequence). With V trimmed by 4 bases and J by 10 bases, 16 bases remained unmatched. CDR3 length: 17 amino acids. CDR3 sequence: CASSSDRAGSGVSPLHF. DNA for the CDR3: TGTGCCAGCAGTTCCGACAGGGCCGGGTCCGGAGTCTCACCCCTCCACTTT.

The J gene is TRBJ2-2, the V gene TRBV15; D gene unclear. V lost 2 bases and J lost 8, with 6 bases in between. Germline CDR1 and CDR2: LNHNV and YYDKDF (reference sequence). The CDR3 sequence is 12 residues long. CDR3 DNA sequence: TGTGCCACCAGCAGACCTAGAGGGGAGCTGTTTTTT. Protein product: CATSRPRGELFF. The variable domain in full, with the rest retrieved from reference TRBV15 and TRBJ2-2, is DAMVIQNPRYQVTQFGKPVTLSCSQTLNHNVMYWYQQKSSQAPKLLFHYYDKDFNNEADTPDNFQSRRPNTSFCFLDIRSPGLGDTAMYLCATSRPRGELFFGEGSRLTVL.

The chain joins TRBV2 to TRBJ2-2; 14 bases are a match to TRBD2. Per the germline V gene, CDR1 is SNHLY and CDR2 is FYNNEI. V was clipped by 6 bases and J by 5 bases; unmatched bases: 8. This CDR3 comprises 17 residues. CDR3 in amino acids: CASRGTSGGPSTGELFF. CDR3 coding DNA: TGTGCCAGCAGAGGGACTAGCGGGGGACCCTCAACCGGGGAGCTGTTTTTT. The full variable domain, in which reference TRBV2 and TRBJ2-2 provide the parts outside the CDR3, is EPEVTQTPSHQVTQMGQEVILRCVPISNHLYFYWYRQILGQKVEFLVSFYNNEISEKSEIFDDQFSVERPDGSNFTLKIRSTKLEDSAMYFCASRGTSGGPSTGELFFGEGSRLTVL.

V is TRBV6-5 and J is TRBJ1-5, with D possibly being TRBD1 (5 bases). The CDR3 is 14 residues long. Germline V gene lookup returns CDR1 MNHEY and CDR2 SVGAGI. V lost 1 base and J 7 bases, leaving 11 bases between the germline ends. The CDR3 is CASSYLGWGQPQHF. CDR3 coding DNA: TGTGCCAGCAGTTACTTGGGATGGGGCCAGCCCCAGCATTTT.

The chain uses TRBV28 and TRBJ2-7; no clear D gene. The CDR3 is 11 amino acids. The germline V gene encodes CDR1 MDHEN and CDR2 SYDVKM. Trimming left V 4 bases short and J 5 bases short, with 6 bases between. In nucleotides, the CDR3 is TGTGCCAGCAGTTCTATGAACGAGCAGTACTTC. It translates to CASSSMNEQYF.

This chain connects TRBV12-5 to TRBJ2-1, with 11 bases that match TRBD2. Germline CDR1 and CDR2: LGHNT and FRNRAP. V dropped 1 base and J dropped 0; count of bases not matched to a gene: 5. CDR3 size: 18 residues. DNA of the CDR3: TGTGCTAGTGGTTTGGCTAGCGGGGGGCAAAGCTCCTACAATGAGCAGTTCTTC. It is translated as CASGLASGGQSSYNEQFF.

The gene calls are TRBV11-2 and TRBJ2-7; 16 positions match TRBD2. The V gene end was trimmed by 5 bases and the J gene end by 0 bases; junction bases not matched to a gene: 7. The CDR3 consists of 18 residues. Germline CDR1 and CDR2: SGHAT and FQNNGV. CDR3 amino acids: CASSPPGLAGGRSYEQYF. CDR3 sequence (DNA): TGTGCCAGCAGCCCTCCGGGACTAGCGGGGGGGCGCTCCTACGAGCAGTACTTC.

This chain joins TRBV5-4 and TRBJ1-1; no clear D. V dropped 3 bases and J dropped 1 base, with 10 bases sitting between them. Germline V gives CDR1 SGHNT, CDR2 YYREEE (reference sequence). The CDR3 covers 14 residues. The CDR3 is CASSSLLTNTEAFF. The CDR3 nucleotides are TGTGCCAGCAGCTCGCTTCTAACGAACACTGAAGCTTTCTTT. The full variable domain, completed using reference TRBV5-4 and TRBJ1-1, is ETGVTQSPTHLIKTRGQQVTLRCSSQSGHNTVSWYQQALGQGPQFIFQYYREEENGRGNFPPRFSGLQFPNYSSELNVNALELDDSALYLCASSSLLTNTEAFFGQGTRLTVV.

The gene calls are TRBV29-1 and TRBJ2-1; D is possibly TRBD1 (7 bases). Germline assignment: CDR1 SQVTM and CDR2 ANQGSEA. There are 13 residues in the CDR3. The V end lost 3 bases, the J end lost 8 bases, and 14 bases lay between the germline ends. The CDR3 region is CSVEGGQFDEQFF. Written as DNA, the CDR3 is TGCAGCGTTGAGGGGGGACAGTTCGATGAGCAGTTCTTC.

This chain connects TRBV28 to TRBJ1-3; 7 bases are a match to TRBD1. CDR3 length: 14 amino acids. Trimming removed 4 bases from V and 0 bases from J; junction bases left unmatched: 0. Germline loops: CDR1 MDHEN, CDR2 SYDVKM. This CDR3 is CASSWDSSGNTIYF. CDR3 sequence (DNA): TGTGCCAGCAGTTGGGACAGCTCTGGAAACACCATATATTTT. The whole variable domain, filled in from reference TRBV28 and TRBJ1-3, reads DVKVTQSSRYLVKRTGEKVFLECVQDMDHENMFWYRQDPGLGLRLIYFSYDVKMKEKGDIPEGYSVSREKKERFSLILESASTNQTSMYLCASSWDSSGNTIYFGEGSWLTVV.

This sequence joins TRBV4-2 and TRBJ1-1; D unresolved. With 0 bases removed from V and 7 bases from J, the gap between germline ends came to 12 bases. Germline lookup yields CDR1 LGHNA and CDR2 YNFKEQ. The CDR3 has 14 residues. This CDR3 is CASSQEYKSGEAFF. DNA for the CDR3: TGTGCCAGCAGCCAAGAGTATAAATCCGGTGAAGCTTTCTTT.